These 13 T cell receptor beta chains originate from one sample sequenced in a study of blood T cell repertoires in COVID-19. Method: immunoSEQ multiplex PCR; TCRdb's copy keeps in-frame clones and lacks some. The sample lists about 130,000 clones; about 86% were seen once. The sequenced material came from PBMCs or T cells enriched from blood (not recorded which). These receptors were obtained from a man aged 35-49 years with acute COVID-19.

In nucleotides, the CDR3 is TGTGCCAGCGTGCGGACAGGGGAACTTGAAGCTTTCTTT. It yields the protein CASVRTGELEAFF. The chain uses TRBV7-9 and TRBJ1-1; the match to TRBD1 covers 9 bases. Unmatched junction bases numbered 8, after V lost 8 bases and J lost 7 bases. This CDR3 region has 13 residues. Per germline, CDR1 SEHNR and CDR2 FQNEAQ (reference sequence). Complete variable domain (other parts from reference TRBV7-9 and TRBJ1-1): DTGVSQNPRHKITKRGQNVTFRCDPISEHNRLYWYRQTLGQGPEFLTYFQNEAQLEKSRLLSDRFSAERPKGSFSTLEIQRTEQGDSAMYLCASVRTGELEAFFGQGTRLTVV.

The chain employs TRBV19 and TRBJ1-3; no clear D. The V and J ends lost 4 bases and 3 bases respectively, with 10 bases between them. The germline CDR1 and CDR2 sequences are LNHDA and SQIVND (reference sequence). This CDR3 has 14 residues. The CDR3 bases are TGTGCCAGTAGTACCGGACTGGATGGAAACACCATATATTTT. Encoded protein: CASSTGLDGNTIYF.

This sequence joins TRBV7-3 and TRBJ2-3; 7 bases agree with TRBD2. Per the germline V gene, CDR1 is SGHTA and CDR2 is FQGTGA. V lost 4 bases and J lost 6; bases outside the gene matches: 7. The CDR3 runs 14 residues. This CDR3 is CASSWLAGRDTQYF. For the CDR3, the DNA is TGTGCCAGCAGCTGGTTAGCGGGCAGGGATACGCAGTATTTT.

The chain has TRBV27 and TRBJ2-4; a possible D gene is TRBD1 (5 bases). Looked up from germline, CDR1 is MNHEY and CDR2 is SMNVEV (reference sequence). The CDR3 sequence is 13 residues long. Trimming took 11 bases from V and 7 from J, leaving 18 bases between them. The CDR3 sequence: CASSQGWRNIQYF. CDR3 bases: TGTGCCTCTTCCCAGGGTTGGCGGAACATTCAGTACTTC.

Turning to this clone: The sample contains more than one DNA sequence encoding this CDR3. The chain links TRBV5-1 to TRBJ1-1; 11 nucleotides align to TRBD1. The CDR3 consists of 14 residues. Losses at the gene ends were 3 bases for V and 5 bases for J; bases not matched to a gene: 3. Germline CDR1 reads SGHRS; CDR2 reads YFSETQ. This CDR3 is CASSYRDRGTEAFF. DNA of the CDR3: TGCGCCAGCAGCTACCGGGACAGGGGGACTGAAGCTTTCTTT. Drawing the rest from reference TRBV5-1 and TRBJ1-1, the complete variable domain is KAGVTQTPRYLIKTRGQQVTLSCSPISGHRSVSWYQQTPGQGLQFLFEYFSETQRNKGNFPGRFSGRQFSNSRSEMNVSTLELGDSALYLCASSYRDRGTEAFFGQGTRLTVV.

The chain links TRBV27 to TRBJ2-7, with D maybe TRBD2 (7 bases). Between the trimmed V and J ends, which lost 4 bases and 0 bases, there was a span of 16 bases. The CDR3 length is 16 residues. Germline V gene lookup returns CDR1 MNHEY and CDR2 SMNVEV (reference sequence). The CDR3 DNA is TGTGCCAGCAGTTCGCCGGGGGGCATCGGCTCCTACGAGCAGTACTTC. Translation gives CASSSPGGIGSYEQYF.

The V gene is TRBV5-6, the J gene TRBJ2-7, with 7 bases matching TRBD1. Looked up from germline, CDR1 is SGHDT and CDR2 is YYEEEE. The CDR3 has 13 amino acids. With V trimmed by 3 bases and J by 3 bases, 3 bases remained unmatched. CDR3 protein: CASSYRTGYEQYF. The CDR3 DNA reads TGTGCCAGCAGCTACCGGACAGGCTACGAGCAGTACTTC.

The genes are TRBV15 and TRBJ1-2, with 7 nucleotides matching TRBD1. CDR3 length equals 15 residues. J was trimmed by 8 bases and V by 0 bases; bases with no gene match: 9. CDR1 and CDR2 (germline): LNHNV, YYDKDF (reference sequence). CDR3 DNA sequence: TGTGCCACCAGCAGAGAAGGGGGCCTCCCCAACGGCTACACCTTC. Residues: CATSREGGLPNGYTF.

The V call is TRBV6-6, the J call TRBJ1-1; tentatively, D is TRBD1 (5 bases). This CDR3 region has 14 residues. Germline values: CDR1 MNHNY, CDR2 SVGAGI (reference sequence). Between the trimmed V and J ends, which lost 6 bases and 1 base, there was a span of 12 bases. This CDR3 reads CASRSFTGNTEAFF. CDR3 coding DNA: TGTGCCAGCAGATCCTTTACAGGGAACACTGAAGCTTTCTTT.

The V and J genes are TRBV27 and TRBJ2-7; a weak D match, TRBD1 (5 bases). The CDR3 spans 14 residues. V shed 3 bases and J shed 3 bases, with 12 bases lying between them. The germline V gene has CDR1 MNHEY and CDR2 SMNVEV (reference sequence). The CDR3 is CASSLQGTFYEQYF. The CDR3, as DNA: TGTGCCAGCAGTTTGCAGGGCACCTTCTACGAGCAGTACTTC.

The chain has TRBV28 and TRBJ2-1; 7 bases line up with TRBD1. The V gene's germline CDR1 is MDHEN and CDR2 SYDVKM. V lost 3 bases and J lost 4; bases outside the gene matches: 9. CDR3 length: 16 residues. The CDR3 bases are TGTGCCAGCAGTTTCGCCGGACAGGAACTGTACAATGAGCAGTTCTTC. As protein: CASSFAGQELYNEQFF.

This chain links TRBV29-1 with TRBJ1-1; D perhaps matches TRBD1 (6 bases). The CDR3 length is 11 residues. Germline V gene lookup returns CDR1 SQVTM and CDR2 ANQGSEA. CDR3 residues: CSYRAWTEAFF. As DNA, the CDR3 is TGCAGTTACAGGGCTTGGACTGAAGCTTTCTTT.

The V and J genes are TRBV29-1 and TRBJ2-7; 9 positions agree with TRBD2. The CDR3 is made up of 16 amino acids. The germline CDR1 and CDR2 sequences are SQVTM and ANQGSEA. Germline trimming cut 5 bases from V and 1 base from J; bases unmatched to any gene: 12. CDR3 protein: CSVIVGAGGVSYEQYF. For the CDR3, the DNA is TGCAGCGTTATAGTGGGGGCGGGAGGGGTTTCCTACGAGCAGTACTTC.